Detailed here is one T cell receptor beta chain. The data were obtained in a study of blood T cell repertoires in COVID-19. Source study methods: Amplification of reference gene primers was used by the study to estimate nucleated cell counts. Assay used: immunoSEQ multiplex PCR; TCRdb lists only in-frame clones, some missing. That table supplies the V and J calls and clone size; D and trimming were determined from the DNA. Here the sample spans some 50,000 clones, about nine tenths being singletons. From germline, CDR1 is SGHNT and CDR2 YYREEE (reference sequence). This CDR3 spans 16 amino acids. With 3 bases removed from V and 7 bases from J, the gap between germline ends came to 20 bases.

The TCR was taken from a man aged 35-49 years with acute or convalescent COVID-19. The genes are TRBV5-4 and TRBJ2-1, with D perhaps matching TRBD2 (6 bases). Sequenced input: peripheral blood. CDR3 loop: CASSSNRLVRGNEQFF. The CDR3 DNA follows: TGTGCCAGCAGCTCCAATCGACTAGTTCGTGGGAATGAGCAGTTCTTC.